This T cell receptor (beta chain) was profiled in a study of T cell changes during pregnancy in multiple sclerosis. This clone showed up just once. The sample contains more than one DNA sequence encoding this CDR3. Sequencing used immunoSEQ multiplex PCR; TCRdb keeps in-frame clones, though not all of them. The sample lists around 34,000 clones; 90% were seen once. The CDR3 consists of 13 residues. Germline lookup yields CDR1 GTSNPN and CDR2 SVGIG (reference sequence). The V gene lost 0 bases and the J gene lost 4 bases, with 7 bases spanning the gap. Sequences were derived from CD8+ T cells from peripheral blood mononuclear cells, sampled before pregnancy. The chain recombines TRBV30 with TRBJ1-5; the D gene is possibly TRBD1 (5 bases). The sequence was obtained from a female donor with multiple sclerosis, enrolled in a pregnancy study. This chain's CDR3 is CAWSVAGNQPQHF. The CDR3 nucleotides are TGTGCCTGGAGTGTTGCAGGGAATCAGCCCCAGCATTTT.